Detailed here is one TCR beta chain. TCRdb used MiXCR to reprocess the RT-PCR reads, holding one entry per CDR3 protein. Of under 950,000 distinct CDR3 sequences listed, less than 25% were seen once; the top ten hold roughly 10%. This record belongs to a study of response to subunit inactivated influenza vaccine. The CDR3 length is 12 residues. Trimming stripped 2 bases from V and 6 bases from J, with 8 bases between. Germline V gives CDR1 MNHEY, CDR2 SVGAGI. Sequences were derived from PBMCs from blood, sampled 4 to 6 days after vaccination. The V call is TRBV6-5, the J call TRBJ2-7, with D unresolved. This receptor was obtained from a man between 45 and 60 years old who received an inactivated influenza vaccine. The CDR3 region is CASSYPSGEQYF. Here the CDR3 DNA reads TGTGCCAGCAGTTACCCCTCGGGCGAGCAGTACTTC.